This T cell receptor beta chain derives from a study of cytomegalovirus exposure and HLA in healthy donors. At the level of the study: Researchers found that under 90% of over 350 genotyped donors fell within the Caucasian-associated ancestry cluster. Overall study findings and caveats: The likely explanation for a cluster of highly shared sequence variants was sequencing artifact. The authors listed 150 to 200 TCR beta chains as cytomegalovirus-associated.

Points on this clone: Its antigen remains unidentified.

The CDR3 covers 11 residues. Germline CDR1 is SGHRS and CDR2 is YFSETQ. V gave up 0 bases and J gave up 10 bases, with 7 bases separating them. The PCR used 60 Vbeta and 13 Jbeta primers. Clones were read by immunoSEQ multiplex PCR, and TCRdb kept only the in-frame ones, dropping some. The sample yields approximately 140,000 clones, roughly 80% seen once. Sequencing used PBMCs. The rearrangement links TRBV5-1 to TRBJ1-1, with D perhaps matching TRBD1 (6 bases). This TCR was sampled from a boy younger than 18 in good health and CMV-seronegative. The CDR3 protein is CASSLGGLAFF. Here the CDR3 DNA reads TGCGCCAGCAGCTTGGGGGGGCTAGCTTTCTTT.